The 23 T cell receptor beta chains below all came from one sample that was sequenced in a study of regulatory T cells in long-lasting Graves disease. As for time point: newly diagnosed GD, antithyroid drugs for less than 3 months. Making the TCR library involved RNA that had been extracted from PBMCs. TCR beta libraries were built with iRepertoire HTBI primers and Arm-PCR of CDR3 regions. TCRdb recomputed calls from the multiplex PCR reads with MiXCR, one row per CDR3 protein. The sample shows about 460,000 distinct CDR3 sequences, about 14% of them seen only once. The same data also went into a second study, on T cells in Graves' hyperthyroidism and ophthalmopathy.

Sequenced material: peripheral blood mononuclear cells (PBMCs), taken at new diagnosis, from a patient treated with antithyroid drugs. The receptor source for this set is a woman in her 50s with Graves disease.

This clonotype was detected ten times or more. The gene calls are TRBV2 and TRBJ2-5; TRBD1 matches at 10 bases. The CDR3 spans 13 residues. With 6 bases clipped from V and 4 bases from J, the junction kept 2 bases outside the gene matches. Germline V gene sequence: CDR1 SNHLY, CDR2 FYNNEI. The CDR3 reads CASSGQGGETQYF. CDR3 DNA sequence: TGTGCCAGCAGCGGACAGGGGGGAGAGACCCAGTACTTC.

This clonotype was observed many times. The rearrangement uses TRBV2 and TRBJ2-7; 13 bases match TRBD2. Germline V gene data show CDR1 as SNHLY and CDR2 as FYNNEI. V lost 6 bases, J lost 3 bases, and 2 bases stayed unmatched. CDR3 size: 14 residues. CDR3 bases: TGTGCCAGCAGAGGACTAGCGGGAGTCTACGAGCAGTACTTC. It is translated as CASRGLAGVYEQYF.

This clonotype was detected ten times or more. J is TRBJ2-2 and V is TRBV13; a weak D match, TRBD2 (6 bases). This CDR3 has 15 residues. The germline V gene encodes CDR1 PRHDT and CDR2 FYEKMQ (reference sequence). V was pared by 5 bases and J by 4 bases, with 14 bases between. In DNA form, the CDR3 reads TGTGCCAGCAGCGTCTCCATGGGGGGCACCGGGGAGCTGTTTTTT. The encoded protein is CASSVSMGGTGELFF.

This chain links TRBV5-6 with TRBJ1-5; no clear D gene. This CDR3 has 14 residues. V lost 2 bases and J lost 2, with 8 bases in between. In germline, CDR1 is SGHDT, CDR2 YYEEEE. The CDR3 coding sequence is TGTGCCAGCAGCTTCGGGAGGGGCAATCAGCCCCAGCATTTT. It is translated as CASSFGRGNQPQHF.

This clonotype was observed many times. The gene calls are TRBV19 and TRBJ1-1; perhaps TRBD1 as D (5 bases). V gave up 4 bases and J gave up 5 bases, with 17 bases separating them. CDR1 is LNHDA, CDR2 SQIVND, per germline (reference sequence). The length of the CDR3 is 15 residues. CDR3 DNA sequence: TGTGCCAGTAGTAGTTTCGGGCAGGGAAGTACTGAAGCTTTCTTT. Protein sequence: CASSSFGQGSTEAFF.

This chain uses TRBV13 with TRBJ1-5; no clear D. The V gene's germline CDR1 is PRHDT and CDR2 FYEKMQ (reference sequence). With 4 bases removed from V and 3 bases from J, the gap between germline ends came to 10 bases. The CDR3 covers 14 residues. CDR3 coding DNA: TGTGCCAGCAGCTCGGGCTCTAACAATCAGCCCCAGCATTTT. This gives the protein CASSSGSNNQPQHF. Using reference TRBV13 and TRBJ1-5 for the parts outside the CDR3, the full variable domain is AAGVIQSPRHLIKEKRETATLKCYPIPRHDTVYWYQQGPGQDPQFLISFYEKMQSDKGSIPDRFSAQQFSDYHSELNMSSLELGDSALYFCASSSGSNNQPQHFGDGTRLSIL.

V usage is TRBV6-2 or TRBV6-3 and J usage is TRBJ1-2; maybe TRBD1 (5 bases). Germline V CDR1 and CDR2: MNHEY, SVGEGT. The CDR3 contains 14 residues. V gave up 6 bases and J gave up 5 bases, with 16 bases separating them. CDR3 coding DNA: TGTGCCAGCAGACTCCTACAGGTCGGGTATGGCTACACCTTC. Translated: CASRLLQVGYGYTF.

The CDR3 is CASSLTPEDSGNTIYF. The CDR3 nucleotides read TGCGCCAGCAGCTTGACGCCAGAAGACTCTGGAAACACCATATATTTT. The J gene is TRBJ1-3, the V gene TRBV5-1; unclear D gene. The V end lost 1 base, the J end lost 0 bases, and 11 bases lay between the germline ends. CDR3 length: 16 amino acids. Germline CDR1 and CDR2: SGHRS and YFSETQ.

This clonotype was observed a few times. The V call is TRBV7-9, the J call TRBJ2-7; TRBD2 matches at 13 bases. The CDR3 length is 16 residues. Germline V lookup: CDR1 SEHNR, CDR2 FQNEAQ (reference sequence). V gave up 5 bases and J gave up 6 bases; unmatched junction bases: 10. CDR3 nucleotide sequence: TGTGCCAGCAGCCCCCGGGGACTAGCGGGAAGGGGCGAGCAGTACTTC. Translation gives CASSPRGLAGRGEQYF.

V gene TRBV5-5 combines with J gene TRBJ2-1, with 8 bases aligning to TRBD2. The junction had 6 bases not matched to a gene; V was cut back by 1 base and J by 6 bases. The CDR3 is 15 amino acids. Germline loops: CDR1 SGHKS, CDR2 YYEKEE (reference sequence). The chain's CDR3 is CASSLMGLEANEQFF. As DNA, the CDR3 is TGTGCCAGCAGCTTGATGGGACTAGAAGCCAATGAGCAGTTCTTC.

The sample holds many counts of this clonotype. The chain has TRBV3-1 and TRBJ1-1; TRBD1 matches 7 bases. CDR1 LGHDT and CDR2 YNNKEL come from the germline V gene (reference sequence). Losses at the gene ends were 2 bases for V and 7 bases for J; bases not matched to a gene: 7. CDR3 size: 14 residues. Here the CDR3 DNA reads TGTGCCAGCAGCCAAACAGGGGATCTGATTGAAGCTTTCTTT. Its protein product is CASSQTGDLIEAFF.

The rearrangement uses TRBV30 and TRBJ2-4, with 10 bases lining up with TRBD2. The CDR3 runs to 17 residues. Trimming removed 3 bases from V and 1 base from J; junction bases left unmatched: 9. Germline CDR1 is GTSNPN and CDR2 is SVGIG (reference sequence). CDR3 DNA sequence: TGTGCCTGGAGACTAGCGGGATGGGTTGACGCCAAAAACATTCAGTACTTC. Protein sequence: CAWRLAGWVDAKNIQYF.

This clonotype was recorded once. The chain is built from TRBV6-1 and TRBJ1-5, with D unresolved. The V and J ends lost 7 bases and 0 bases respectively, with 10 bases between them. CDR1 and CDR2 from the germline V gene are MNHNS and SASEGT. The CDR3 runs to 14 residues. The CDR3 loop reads CASKETLSNQPQHF. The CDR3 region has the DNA TGTGCCAGCAAAGAAACACTTAGCAATCAGCCCCAGCATTTT.

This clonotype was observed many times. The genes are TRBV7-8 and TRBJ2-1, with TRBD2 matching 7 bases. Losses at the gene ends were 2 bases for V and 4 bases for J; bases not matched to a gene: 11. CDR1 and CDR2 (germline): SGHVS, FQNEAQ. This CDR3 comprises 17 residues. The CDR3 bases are TGTGCCAGCAGCTTATCCGGGGCTAGCGGAAGTTACAATGAGCAGTTCTTC. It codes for CASSLSGASGSYNEQFF.

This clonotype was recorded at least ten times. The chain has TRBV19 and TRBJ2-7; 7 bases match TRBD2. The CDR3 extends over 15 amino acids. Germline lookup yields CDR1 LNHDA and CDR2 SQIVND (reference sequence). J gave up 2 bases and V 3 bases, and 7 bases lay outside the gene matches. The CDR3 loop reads CASSIRGEKTYEQYF. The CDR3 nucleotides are TGTGCCAGTAGTATCCGGGGGGAGAAAACCTACGAGCAGTACTTC.

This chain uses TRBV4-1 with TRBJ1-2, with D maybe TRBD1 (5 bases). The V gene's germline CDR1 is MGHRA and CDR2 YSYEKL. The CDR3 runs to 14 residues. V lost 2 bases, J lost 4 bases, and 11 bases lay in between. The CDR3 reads CASSQIAGPYGYTF. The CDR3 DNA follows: TGCGCCAGCAGCCAAATAGCAGGGCCCTATGGCTACACCTTC.

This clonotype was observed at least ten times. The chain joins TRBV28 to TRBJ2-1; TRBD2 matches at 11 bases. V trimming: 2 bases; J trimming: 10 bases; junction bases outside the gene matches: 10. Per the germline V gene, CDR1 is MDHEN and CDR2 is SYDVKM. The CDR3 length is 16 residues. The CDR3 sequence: CASSLTGTSGSGEQFF. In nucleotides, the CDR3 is TGTGCCAGCAGTTTAACCGGGACTAGCGGTTCGGGGGAGCAGTTCTTC. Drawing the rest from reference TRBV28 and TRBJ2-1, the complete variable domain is DVKVTQSSRYLVKRTGEKVFLECVQDMDHENMFWYRQDPGLGLRLIYFSYDVKMKEKGDIPEGYSVSREKKERFSLILESASTNQTSMYLCASSLTGTSGSGEQFFGPGTRLTVL.

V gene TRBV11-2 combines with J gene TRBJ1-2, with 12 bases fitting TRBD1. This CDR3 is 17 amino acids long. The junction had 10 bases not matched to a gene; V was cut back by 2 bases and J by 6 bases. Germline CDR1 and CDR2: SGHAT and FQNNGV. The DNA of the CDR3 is TGTGCCAGCAGCTTAACGGCCGGGACAGGGGGCGTTGATGGCTACACCTTC. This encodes CASSLTAGTGGVDGYTF.

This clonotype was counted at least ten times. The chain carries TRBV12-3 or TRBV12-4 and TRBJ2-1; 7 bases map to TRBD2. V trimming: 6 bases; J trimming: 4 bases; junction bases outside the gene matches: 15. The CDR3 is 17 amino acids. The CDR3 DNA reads TGTGCCAGCAGGAGGGAGGGCCACTATCTTATATACAATGAGCAGTTCTTC. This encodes CASRREGHYLIYNEQFF.

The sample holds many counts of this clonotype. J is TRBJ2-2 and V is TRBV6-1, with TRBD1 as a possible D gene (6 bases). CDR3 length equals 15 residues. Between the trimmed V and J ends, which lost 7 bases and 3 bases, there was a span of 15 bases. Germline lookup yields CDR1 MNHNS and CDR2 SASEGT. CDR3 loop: CASKNGGQDTGELFF. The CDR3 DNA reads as TGTGCCAGCAAAAATGGGGGCCAGGACACCGGGGAGCTGTTTTTT.

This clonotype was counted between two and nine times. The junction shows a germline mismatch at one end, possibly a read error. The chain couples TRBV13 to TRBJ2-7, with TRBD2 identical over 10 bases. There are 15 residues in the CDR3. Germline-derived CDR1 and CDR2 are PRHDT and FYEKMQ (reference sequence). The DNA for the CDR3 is TGCGCCAGCAGCCAAAGCGGGAGGGCCGGTTACGAGCAGTACTTC. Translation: CASSQSGRAGYEQYF. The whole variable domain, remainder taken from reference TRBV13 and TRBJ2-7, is AAGVIQSPRHLIKEKRETATLKCYPIPRHDTVYWYQQGPGQDPQFLISFYEKMQSDKGSIPDRFSAQQFSDYHSELNMSSLELGDSALYFCASSQSGRAGYEQYFGPGTRLTVT.

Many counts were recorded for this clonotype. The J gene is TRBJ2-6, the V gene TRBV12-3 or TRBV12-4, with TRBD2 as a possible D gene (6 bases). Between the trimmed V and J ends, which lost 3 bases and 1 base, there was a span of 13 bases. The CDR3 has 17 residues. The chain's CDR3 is CASSLPFGGSGANVLTF. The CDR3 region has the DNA TGTGCCAGCAGTTTGCCCTTTGGAGGGTCTGGGGCCAACGTCCTGACTTTC.

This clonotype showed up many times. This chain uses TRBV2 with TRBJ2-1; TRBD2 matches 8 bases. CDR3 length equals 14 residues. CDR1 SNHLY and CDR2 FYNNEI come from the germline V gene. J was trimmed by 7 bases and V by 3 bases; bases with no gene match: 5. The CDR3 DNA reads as TGTGCCAGCAGTGAGCCGGGACTAGGGAATGAGCAGTTCTTC. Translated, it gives CASSEPGLGNEQFF.